The present T cell receptor beta chain was sequenced within a study of blood T cell repertoires in COVID-19. A few counts support this clone. Allocation to cohorts depended on clinical history reported by the participants. Method: immunoSEQ multiplex PCR; TCRdb's copy keeps in-frame clones and lacks some. The table lists over 350,000 clones, 88% of them singletons. The sample was PBMCs or T cells enriched from blood (not recorded which). This sequence originates from a woman aged 25 to 39 with acute COVID-19.

This CDR3 reads CASSEGAGGPYNEQFF. Written as DNA, the CDR3 is TGTGCCAGCAGTGAAGGAGCGGGGGGTCCTTACAATGAGCAGTTCTTC. The chain uses TRBV6-4 and TRBJ2-1; 9 nucleotides line up with TRBD2. Germline V gene sequence: CDR1 MRHNA, CDR2 SNTAGT. The J segment lost 4 bases and the V segment lost 3 bases, leaving 7 bases of the junction unmatched. CDR3 length equals 16 residues.